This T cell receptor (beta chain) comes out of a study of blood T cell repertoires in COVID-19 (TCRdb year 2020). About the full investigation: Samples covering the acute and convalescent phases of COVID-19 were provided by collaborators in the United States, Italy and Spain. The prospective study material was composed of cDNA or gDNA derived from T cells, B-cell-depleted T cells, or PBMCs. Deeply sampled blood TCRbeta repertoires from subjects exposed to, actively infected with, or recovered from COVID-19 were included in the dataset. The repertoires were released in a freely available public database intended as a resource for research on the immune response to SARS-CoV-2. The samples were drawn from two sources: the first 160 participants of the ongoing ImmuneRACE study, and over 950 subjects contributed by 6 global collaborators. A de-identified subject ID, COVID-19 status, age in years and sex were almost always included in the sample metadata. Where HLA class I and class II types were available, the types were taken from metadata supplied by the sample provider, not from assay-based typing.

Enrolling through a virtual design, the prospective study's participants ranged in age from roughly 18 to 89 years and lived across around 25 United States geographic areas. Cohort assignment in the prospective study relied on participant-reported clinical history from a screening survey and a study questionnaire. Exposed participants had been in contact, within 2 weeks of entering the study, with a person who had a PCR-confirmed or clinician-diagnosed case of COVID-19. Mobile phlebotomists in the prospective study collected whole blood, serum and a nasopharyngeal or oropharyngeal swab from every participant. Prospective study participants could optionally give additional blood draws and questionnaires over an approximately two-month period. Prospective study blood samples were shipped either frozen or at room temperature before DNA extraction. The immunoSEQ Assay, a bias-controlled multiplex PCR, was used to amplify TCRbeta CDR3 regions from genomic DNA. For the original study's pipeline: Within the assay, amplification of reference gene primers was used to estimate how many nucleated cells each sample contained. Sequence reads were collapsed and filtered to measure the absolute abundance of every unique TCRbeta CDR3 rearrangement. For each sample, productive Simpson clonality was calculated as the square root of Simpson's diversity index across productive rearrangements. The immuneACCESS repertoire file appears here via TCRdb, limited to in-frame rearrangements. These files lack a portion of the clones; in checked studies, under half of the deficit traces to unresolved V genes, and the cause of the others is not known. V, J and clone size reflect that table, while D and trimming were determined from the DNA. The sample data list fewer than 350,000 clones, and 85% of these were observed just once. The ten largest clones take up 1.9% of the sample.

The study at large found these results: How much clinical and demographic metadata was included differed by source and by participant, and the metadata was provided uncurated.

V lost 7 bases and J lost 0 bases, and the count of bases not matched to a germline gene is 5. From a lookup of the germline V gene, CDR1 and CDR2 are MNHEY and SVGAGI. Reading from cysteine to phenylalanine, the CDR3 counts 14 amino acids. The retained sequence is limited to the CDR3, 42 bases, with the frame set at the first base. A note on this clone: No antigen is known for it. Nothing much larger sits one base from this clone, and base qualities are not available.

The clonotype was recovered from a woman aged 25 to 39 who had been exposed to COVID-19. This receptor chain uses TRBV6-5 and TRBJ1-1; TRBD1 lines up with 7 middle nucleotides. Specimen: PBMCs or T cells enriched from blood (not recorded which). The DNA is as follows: TGTGCCAGCAAGGGGGCCGGGGTGAACACTGAAGCTTTCTTT. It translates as CASKGAGVNTEAFF.